The sequence of this TCR beta chain was determined in a study of T-cell reconstitution after alpha-beta-depleted transplantation in children. Study results and caveats: T-cell counts and diversity were attributed mostly to newly produced T cells one year after transplant. Alpha-beta T cells present about two months after transplant were reported to originate from several hundred expanded graft clones. Some patients showed high day-60 TCRbeta diversity, which derived from surviving recipient T cells and thymic progenitors.

Preparation of the TCRbeta library used unique molecular identifiers. Each CDR3 protein is one row after TCRdb ran MiXCR on the PCR reads. Seen here are around 700,000 distinct CDR3 sequences, under 15% observed once, and the top ten hold around 0.79%. Many counts were recorded for this clonotype. Its target is unknown. J lost 1 base, V lost 6 bases, and 9 bases had no gene match. This CDR3 has 14 residues. Germline V lookup: CDR1 DFQATT, CDR2 SNEGSKA (reference sequence). Sequenced material: PBMCs, taken before TCRalphabeta/CD19-depleted stem cell transplant. The origin of this receptor is a girl aged 2-10 years with congenital amegakaryocytic thrombocytopenia, due to receive a stem cell transplant. The V and J genes are TRBV20-1 and TRBJ2-7; 7 positions agree with TRBD2. CDR3 bases: TGCAGTGCCGATCGAGCGGGAACTTCCTACGAGCAGTACTTC. This gives the protein CSADRAGTSYEQYF.